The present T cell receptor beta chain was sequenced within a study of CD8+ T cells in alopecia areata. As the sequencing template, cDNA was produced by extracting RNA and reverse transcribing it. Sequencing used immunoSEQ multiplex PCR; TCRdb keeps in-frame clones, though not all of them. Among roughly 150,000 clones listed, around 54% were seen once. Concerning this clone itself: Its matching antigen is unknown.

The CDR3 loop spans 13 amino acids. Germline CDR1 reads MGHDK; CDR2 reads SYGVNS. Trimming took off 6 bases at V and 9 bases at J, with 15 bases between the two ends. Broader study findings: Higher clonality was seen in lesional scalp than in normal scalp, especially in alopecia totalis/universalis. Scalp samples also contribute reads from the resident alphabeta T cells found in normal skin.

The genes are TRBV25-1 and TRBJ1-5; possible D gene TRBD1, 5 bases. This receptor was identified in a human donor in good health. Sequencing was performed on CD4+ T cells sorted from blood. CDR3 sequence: CASRGTVLGPQHF. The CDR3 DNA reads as TGTGCCAGCAGGGGGACGGTCCTGGGGCCCCAGCATTTT.